This T cell receptor beta chain appears in the sequencing data of a study of Graves' ophthalmopathy and Graves' hyperthyroidism (dated by TCRdb to about 2018). Turning to the overall study: Peripheral blood was collected at initial diagnosis, before any treatment. Following sampling, methimazole starting at 30 mg daily was administered to hyperthyroidism patients, and high-dose intravenous methylprednisolone was administered to ophthalmopathy patients. To explore V-J signatures distinguishing ophthalmopathy from hyperthyroidism, a discovery set of around 100 patients (roughly 44 ophthalmopathy, 55 to 60 stable hyperthyroidism) was enrolled. An independent validation cohort was composed of 18 hyperthyroidism patients and around 16 patients who later progressed from hyperthyroidism to ophthalmopathy. For training and testing, the 100 or so patients in the discovery cohort were randomly divided in a 7:3 ratio. The study used signatures of the TCR beta repertoire to tell Graves' ophthalmopathy apart from Graves' hyperthyroidism and to predict which patients would progress to ophthalmopathy. T-cell repertoires of thyroid tissue and blood were compared in about 6 hyperthyroidism patients. In total, over 130 blood samples were TCR-sequenced: approximately 42 ophthalmopathy, some 72 hyperthyroidism and roughly 17 hyperthyroidism-to-ophthalmopathy patients. The study at large found these results: Sample size was not predetermined statistically, and investigators were not blinded to group allocation. In validation, the model predicted ophthalmopathy progression with about 64% sensitivity and about 77% specificity; around twelve predicted patients were CT-confirmed with GO in a median of approximately six months. Ophthalmopathy was separated from stable hyperthyroidism by the 13-signature model with about 88% sensitivity and roughly 83% specificity in cross-validation and with 80%/75% in the test set. Most expanded thyroid clonotypes with a frequency above 0.001 also appeared in blood, which suggests that blood repertoires may reflect the immune response in the thyroid.

This clonotype was observed a single time. What antigen it recognizes has not been identified. Possible read error: a much larger clone is one base away. For repertoire sequencing, TCR beta CDR3 regions were amplified from RNA transcripts. The first round was an RT-PCR using HTBI primers with the Qiagen OneStep RT-PCR kit, and this first round was followed by a second-round multiplex PCR, then size selection and purification. Sequencing of the libraries was carried out on an Illumina HiSeq2000 in paired-end mode with 100 bp reads. As for the original processing: SOAPnuke was used to process the reads, removing any read that contained adapters or uncalled bases, had a mean Phred below 15, or lacked an exact match to the constant primer or identifier. High-quality paired reads were merged with COPE v1.2.5. Each unique nucleotide sequence was defined as a clonotype, and clonotypes were aligned to IMGT TRB V, D and J references with MiTCR v1.1. Only V-J combinations with frequency above 0.0001 were analysed, covering around 99% of repertoires. A TCR clonal expansion and chaos score per V-J combination was defined as the ratio of F50 clonal expansion to chaos observed in the TCRdist matrix. Welch's t-statistics and random forest were used to reduce features to about 13 V-J combinations, which were fed into a naive Bayes classifier. The Morisita-Horn index was used to measure how similar the thyroid and blood repertoires were. Using fastp trimming at Q25 and MiXCR clonotype assembly, TCRdb reanalyzed the public sequencing data and kept in-frame beta chains. Entries that share a CDR3 protein sequence are merged under the most common genes and DNA. TCRdb assigned the V and J calls; the authors' analysis was not used. Counted in this sample were 500,000 to 700,000 distinct CDR3 sequences; approximately 21% of them appeared once. The ten largest clones add up to around 6.9% of the sample.

Hyperthyroidism was considered stable if no progression to ophthalmopathy occurred within 18 months of follow-up. The hyperthyroidism patients were 18 to 65 years old and newly diagnosed, with a disease duration of less than 2 months. Patients with other autoimmune diseases, uncontrolled infections, pregnancy or lactation were excluded. Clinical symptoms, serum thyroxine, TRAb, thyroid ultrasound and orbital computed tomography formed the basis of the diagnosis. PBMCs were isolated from about 9 ml of fresh peripheral blood by Ficoll-Paque density gradient centrifugation. Trizol reagent was used to extract the total RNA, and its quality was then checked on an Agilent 2100 Bioanalyzer. V sheds 2 bases and J sheds 10 bases, leaving 17 bases between their ends. The CDR1 and CDR2 encoded by the germline V gene (reference sequence) are SEHNR and FQNEAQ. Its CDR3 holds 14 amino acids, cysteine through phenylalanine. Kept here is only the CDR3 DNA, which spans 42 bases and is read in frame from base 1.

The clonotype originates from a woman aged 18-29 years with stable Graves' hyperthyroidism. Some clones in this sample may be carry-over from other donors' samples. Donor details come from another sample of the same person, matched by shared clones. Material for sequencing was peripheral blood. The V and J genes are TRBV7-9 and TRBJ1-1; a tentative D call is TRBD1 (5 bases match). The sequenced DNA: TGTGCCAGCAGCTTACCCGGGACCGCCTGGGTAGCTTTCTTT. It codes for CASSLPGTAWVAFF.